The 15 T cell receptor beta chains below all came from one sample that was sequenced in a study of T cells in Graves' hyperthyroidism and ophthalmopathy. The source material, RNA transcripts, was used to amplify TCR beta CDR3 regions. HTBI primers were employed in a first-round RT-PCR of the TCR CDR3. TCRdb itself ran the multiplex PCR reads through MiXCR, one entry per CDR3 protein. The profile covers 400,000 to 500,000 distinct CDR3 sequences, with approximately 13% appearing a single time and 5% to 6% taken by the ten largest. Material for sequencing was blood. These receptors were obtained from a woman aged 18-29 years with Graves' hyperthyroidism.

This clonotype was observed many times. The chain recombines TRBV12-3 or TRBV12-4 with TRBJ1-5; D unresolved. V dropped 7 bases and J dropped 4 bases, with 14 bases sitting between them. The length of the CDR3 is 14 residues. CDR3 nucleotide sequence: TGTGCCAGCACCCGAACATCGGCTAATCAGCCCCAGCATTTT. Amino acids: CASTRTSANQPQHF.

The gene calls are TRBV14 and TRBJ2-1; a possible D gene is TRBD2 (5 bases). CDR3 length equals 18 residues. The germline V gene has CDR1 SGHDN and CDR2 FVKESK. The V gene lost 3 bases and the J gene lost 0 bases, with 18 bases spanning the gap. CDR3 region: CASSHNPERTLSYNEQFF. The CDR3 DNA reads as TGTGCCAGCAGCCATAATCCGGAGCGGACCCTCTCCTACAATGAGCAGTTCTTC.

This clonotype was picked up many times. V is TRBV7-3 and J is TRBJ1-1; no definite D call. Germline V gives CDR1 SGHTA, CDR2 FQGTGA. V gave up 6 bases and J gave up 0 bases, with 8 bases separating them. The CDR3 has 13 amino acids. Here the CDR3 reads CASSQQLNTEAFF. DNA for the CDR3: TGTGCCAGCAGTCAGCAACTGAACACTGAAGCTTTCTTT.

V is TRBV30 and J is TRBJ2-7, with D unresolved. The germline V gene encodes CDR1 GTSNPN and CDR2 SVGIG (reference sequence). The CDR3 sequence is 16 residues long. The germline V and J ends were trimmed by 1 base and 1 base, with 17 bases remaining between them. CDR3 region: CAWSAALSGNSYEQYF. DNA of the CDR3: TGTGCCTGGAGTGCCGCCCTTAGTGGGAATTCCTACGAGCAGTACTTC.

This clonotype has ten or more counts. The chain joins TRBV9 to TRBJ1-3; 7 nucleotides align to TRBD1. The CDR3 sequence is 15 residues long. Germline lookup yields CDR1 SGDLS and CDR2 YYNGEE. V shed 3 bases, J shed 3 bases, and the junction held 6 bases outside the gene matches. CDR3: CASSGEGAGGNTIYF. The CDR3 DNA sequence: TGTGCCAGCAGCGGAGAGGGGGCAGGTGGAAACACCATATATTTT.

This clonotype was detected a few times. V is TRBV3-2 and J is TRBJ1-5; the D call of TRBD1 is as the table states it, not checked on the DNA. TRBV3-2 is tagged as a pseudogene. CDR3 size: 17 residues. The chain's CDR3 is CASSQAGGGYSNQPQHF. As DNA, the CDR3 is TGTGCCAGCAGCCAAGCGGGGGGCGGCTATAGCAATCAGCCCCAGCATTTT.

V gene TRBV5-8 combines with J gene TRBJ2-2; maybe TRBD1 (5 bases). The DNA end is more similar to TRBJ1-1, so the J call may be wrong. Germline V gene lookup returns CDR1 SGHTS and CDR2 YDEGEE. This CDR3 is built from 11 residues. Here the CDR3 DNA reads TGTGCCAGCAGCTTTGATAGGGGAGCTTTCTTT. Translation: CASSFDRGAFF.

The V call is TRBV9, the J call TRBJ2-1; TRBD1 might be the D (5 bases). Trimming cost V 0 bases and J 8 bases, with 12 bases left between them. Germline CDR1 and CDR2: SGDLS and YYNGEE. This CDR3 contains 14 residues. The CDR3 DNA reads as TGTGCCAGCAGCGTAGGAAAAGGGGTCCATGAGCAGTTCTTC. Translating gives CASSVGKGVHEQFF. The full variable domain, completed using reference TRBV9 and TRBJ2-1, is DSGVTQTPKHLITATGQRVTLRCSPRSGDLSVYWYQQSLDQGLQFLIQYYNGEERAKGNILERFSAQQFPDLHSELNLSSLELGDSALYFCASSVGKGVHEQFFGPGTRLTVL.

This clonotype was found a few times. A much larger clone lies one base from this, so it may be a read error. The V gene is TRBV28, the J gene TRBJ1-2; D not certain. This CDR3 comprises 17 residues. The germline V and J ends were trimmed by 3 bases and 3 bases, with 20 bases remaining between them. Germline V gene sequence: CDR1 MDHEN, CDR2 SYDVKM. DNA of the CDR3: TGTGCCAGCAGTTTCTCTGTGTCGCGATCGAGGGACTATGGCTACACCTTC. It is translated as CASSFSVSRSRDYGYTF.

This chain uses TRBV19 with TRBJ2-7, with a possible D match to TRBD2 (6 bases). Germline CDR1 and CDR2: LNHDA and SQIVND (reference sequence). The germline V and J ends were trimmed by 8 bases and 2 bases, with 22 bases remaining between them. The CDR3 runs to 16 residues. The CDR3 DNA follows: TGTGCCAGTGGTTTGGGCGGGAATGGTATCACCTACGAGCAGTACTTC. Its translation is CASGLGGNGITYEQYF. Variable domain in full (rest from reference TRBV19 and TRBJ2-7): DGGITQSPKYLFRKEGQNVTLSCEQNLNHDAMYWYRQDPGQGLRLIYYSQIVNDFQKGDIAEGYSVSREKKESFPLTVTSAQKNPTAFYLCASGLGGNGITYEQYFGPGTRLTVT.

This clonotype occurred many times. The rearrangement uses TRBV7-9 and TRBJ1-1, with D maybe TRBD1 (5 bases). Between the trimmed V and J ends, which lost 1 base and 3 bases, there was a span of 9 bases. The CDR3 runs 14 residues. Germline V lookup: CDR1 SEHNR, CDR2 FQNEAQ (reference sequence). CDR3 nucleotides: TGTGCCAGCAGCTTAGTGATGGGGGACACTGAAGCTTTCTTT. This encodes CASSLVMGDTEAFF.

This clonotype was found a few times. The chain has TRBV9 and TRBJ2-7; D remains unclear. V shed 0 bases and J shed 3 bases, with 13 bases lying between them. The CDR3 sequence is 15 residues long. Germline values: CDR1 SGDLS, CDR2 YYNGEE. CDR3 nucleotides: TGTGCCAGCAGCGTAGGCCCGGACGGAAACTACGAGCAGTACTTC. This gives the protein CASSVGPDGNYEQYF. The variable domain in full, completed from reference TRBV9 and TRBJ2-7, reads DSGVTQTPKHLITATGQRVTLRCSPRSGDLSVYWYQQSLDQGLQFLIQYYNGEERAKGNILERFSAQQFPDLHSELNLSSLELGDSALYFCASSVGPDGNYEQYFGPGTRLTVT.

This clonotype was observed many times. V and J are TRBV6-1 and TRBJ1-1; 8 nucleotides align to TRBD1. CDR1 is MNHNS, CDR2 SASEGT, per germline. V lost 5 bases, J lost 7 bases, and 6 bases stayed unmatched. The CDR3 extends over 13 amino acids. CDR3 nucleotide sequence: TGTGCCAGCAGTTTTGACAGGGGTGATGAAGCTTTCTTT. Its translation is CASSFDRGDEAFF.

This clonotype was detected many times. The chain combines TRBV6-5 with TRBJ1-1, with D possibly matching TRBD1 (6 bases). The germline V gene encodes CDR1 MNHEY and CDR2 SVGAGI. The V end was cut by 2 bases, the J end by 0 bases, with 10 bases between. The CDR3 consists of 15 residues. CDR3 in DNA: TGTGCCAGCAGTTACCCTGGACAGTTGAACACTGAAGCTTTCTTT. Encoded protein: CASSYPGQLNTEAFF.

This rearrangement joins TRBV20-1 to TRBJ1-6; 10 bases are shared with TRBD1. This CDR3 region has 15 residues. J gave up 8 bases and V 0 bases, and 4 bases lay outside the gene matches. The V gene's germline CDR1 is DFQATT and CDR2 SNEGSKA (reference sequence). CDR3 loop: CSARDSGTGDSPLHF. For the CDR3, the DNA is TGCAGTGCTAGAGACTCCGGGACAGGGGATTCACCCCTCCACTTT.